The entry that follows covers one T cell receptor (beta chain) sequence. The antigen is undetermined. This sample is drawn from a study of cytomegalovirus exposure and HLA in healthy donors. Whole-study context: An analysis done earlier identified fewer than 140 million unique TCR beta sequences from approximately 180 million T cells. In terms of ancestry, the Caucasian-associated cluster contained about four fifths of the approximately 400 genotyped donors.

Trimming removed 5 bases from V and 3 bases from J; junction bases left unmatched: 11. CDR3 size: 16 residues. CDR1 and CDR2 (germline): LNHDA, SQIVND (reference sequence). The PCR ran on 60 Vbeta and 13 Jbeta primers. Sequencing was performed with immunoSEQ multiplex PCR; in TCRdb, only in-frame clones are kept and a portion is missing. Of over 120,000 clones in the sample, just under 85% were seen once. Regarding the study as a whole: V segments that were indistinguishable, TRBV6-2 and TRBV6-3 among them, were omitted from analysis. One variant, a missense change in DCLRE1C, was linked in a later analysis to TCR beta V- and J-gene trimming.

The TCR sequence derives from a woman in her sixties in good health and CMV-seropositive. The specimen was PBMCs. V gene TRBV19 combines with J gene TRBJ1-2; 8 positions agree with TRBD1. CDR3 protein: CASSLLTGVDHYGYTF. The CDR3 DNA is TGTGCCAGTAGTCTACTGACAGGGGTGGATCACTATGGCTACACCTTC.